Each of the 15 T cell receptor beta chains below was sequenced from the same sample in a study of blood T cells in healthy people across ages. A second PCR, run for about 7 to 11 cycles, used a sample-barcoded 5' primer plus a J-beta primer mix. TCRdb reprocessed the 5' RACE reads via MiXCR and lists one record per CDR3 protein. The sample lists roughly 700,000 distinct CDR3 sequences, more than 40% occurring once. The sequenced sample consisted of blood. These receptors all stem from a woman aged 60-75 years in good health.

This chain joins TRBV5-5 and TRBJ2-6, with a possible D match to TRBD1 (5 bases). Per germline, CDR1 SGHKS and CDR2 YYEKEE (reference sequence). The CDR3 has 14 residues. Between the trimmed V and J ends, which lost 7 bases and 1 base, there was a span of 9 bases. The CDR3 sequence: CASLTESGANVLTF. CDR3 coding DNA: TGTGCCAGCCTGACAGAGTCTGGGGCCAACGTCCTGACTTTC.

There are a few counts of this clonotype. The rearrangement links TRBV27 to TRBJ2-7; 7 nucleotides line up with TRBD1. CDR3 length equals 13 residues. V lost 7 bases and J lost 4; bases outside the gene matches: 7. Germline V CDR1 and CDR2: MNHEY, SMNVEV (reference sequence). The CDR3 nucleotides read TGTGCCAGCAAAACAGGGGACGGGTACGAGCAGTACTTC. This sequence encodes CASKTGDGYEQYF.

Of note for this clonotype: One junction end does not reproduce the germline sequence, and a read error may be involved. The V call is TRBV6-2 or TRBV6-3, the J call TRBJ1-4; TRBD1 aligns across 8 bases. CDR3 length: 14 residues. Germline CDR1 and CDR2: MNHEY and SVGEGT. This CDR3 is CASSYRTGNEELFF. The CDR3 DNA reads as TGTGCCAGCAGTTACCGGACAGGGAATGAAGAACTGTTTTTT.

This sequence joins TRBV4-3 and TRBJ2-7; the D is unclear. Looked up from germline, CDR1 is LGHNA and CDR2 is YSLEER. Trimming pared 4 bases from V and 2 bases from J, leaving 15 bases between. CDR3 length: 15 amino acids. CDR3 bases: TGCGCCAGCAGCCGCCGCCTAGAATCGGCCTACGAGCAGTACTTC. It translates to CASSRRLESAYEQYF.

V is TRBV6-6 and J is TRBJ2-7; weak D call: TRBD2 (5 bases). The CDR3 has 15 amino acids. V lost 5 bases, J lost 0 bases, and 14 bases lay in between. Germline-derived CDR1 and CDR2 are MNHNY and SVGAGI (reference sequence). In DNA form, the CDR3 reads TGTGCCAGCAGTCACGAGGGCCTAAGCTCCTACGAGCAGTACTTC. It specifies CASSHEGLSSYEQYF.

V gene TRBV21-1 combines with J gene TRBJ2-1; the table's D call, TRBD2, was not checked against the DNA. TRBV21-1 corresponds to a pseudogene. The CDR3 runs to 17 residues. CDR3 protein: CASSKAMAGNSYNEQFF. Here the CDR3 DNA reads TGTGCCAGCAGCAAAGCGATGGCGGGAAACTCCTACAATGAGCAGTTCTTC.

The rearrangement joins TRBV29-1 to TRBJ2-7, with 11 nucleotides matching TRBD2. This CDR3 spans 15 amino acids. Germline V lookup: CDR1 SQVTM, CDR2 ANQGSEA. Trimming removed 7 bases from V and 2 bases from J; junction bases left unmatched: 10. CDR3 sequence: CSAHLGLAGPYEQYF. The CDR3 DNA sequence: TGCAGCGCCCACCTCGGACTAGCGGGTCCCTACGAGCAGTACTTC.

This clonotype was found a few times. This chain joins TRBV3-1 and TRBJ2-7; TRBD2 aligns across 8 bases. The CDR3 covers 13 residues. J lost 6 bases, V lost 3 bases, and 4 bases had no gene match. Germline CDR1 LGHDT, CDR2 YNNKEL (reference sequence). The CDR3 spells CASSQVAGGEQYF. In DNA, the CDR3 is TGTGCCAGCAGCCAGGTGGCGGGAGGCGAGCAGTACTTC.

The chain is built from TRBV24-1 and TRBJ2-3; 15 positions match TRBD2. V lost 7 bases and J lost 0; bases outside the gene matches: 13. This CDR3 is built from 20 residues. Germline CDR1 is KGHDR and CDR2 is SFDVKD. CDR3 residues: CATSEIRTSGRELSTDTQYF. The CDR3 region has the DNA TGTGCCACCAGCGAGATAAGGACTAGCGGGAGGGAGTTGAGCACAGATACGCAGTATTTT.

The rearrangement uses TRBV2 and TRBJ2-5; TRBD2 matches at 12 bases. Germline V CDR1 and CDR2: SNHLY, FYNNEI. The junction had 9 bases not matched to a gene; V was cut back by 4 bases and J by 9 bases. The CDR3 is 15 residues long. CDR3 nucleotides: TGTGCCAGCAGTGGACTAGCGGGGGCAACGGTGCCCCAGTACTTC. Translation gives CASSGLAGATVPQYF.

This clonotype has a handful of counts. The CDR3 nucleotides read TGCAGTGCTCTACCTGGGGGGAGAATCGACAATGAGCAGTTCTTC. The encoded protein is CSALPGGRIDNEQFF. This chain connects TRBV20-1 to TRBJ2-1, with D possibly TRBD2 on 6 matching bases. Germline values: CDR1 DFQATT, CDR2 SNEGSKA (reference sequence). The CDR3 is 15 amino acids. Trimming shortened V by 5 bases and J by 5 bases, and 19 bases separated the two germline ends.

J is TRBJ2-7 and V is TRBV20-1, with 12 bases that match TRBD2. The J segment lost 4 bases and the V segment lost 0 bases, leaving 13 bases of the junction unmatched. The CDR3 contains 18 residues. Germline lookup yields CDR1 DFQATT and CDR2 SNEGSKA (reference sequence). This CDR3 reads CSARDLRPSGRASYEQYF. CDR3 sequence (DNA): TGCAGTGCTAGAGATCTTAGGCCTAGCGGGAGGGCCTCTTACGAGCAGTACTTC.

The rearrangement uses TRBV4-3 and TRBJ2-1; 8 bases align to TRBD2. The CDR3 covers 14 residues. Germline CDR1 LGHNA, CDR2 YSLEER. Trimming cost V 3 bases and J 11 bases; bases outside gene matches: 9. CDR3: CASSQDTSGLKQFF. CDR3 coding DNA: TGCGCCAGCAGCCAGGATACTAGCGGACTGAAGCAGTTCTTC.

This chain links TRBV20-1 with TRBJ2-1; 8 bases match TRBD2. Germline V CDR1 and CDR2: DFQATT, SNEGSKA (reference sequence). The CDR3 runs 14 residues. With 3 bases clipped from V and 10 bases from J, the junction kept 11 bases outside the gene matches. CDR3 nucleotides: TGCAGTGCTAGGGAGCGGGAGCGTCGACAAGAGCAGTTCTTC. It translates to CSARERERRQEQFF.

The chain employs TRBV4-3 and TRBJ2-3; D gene ambiguous. The CDR3 is made up of 14 amino acids. Trimming cost V 0 bases and J 1 base, with 5 bases left between them. Germline V CDR1 and CDR2: LGHNA, YSLEER. Written as DNA, the CDR3 is TGCGCCAGCAGCCAAGACCTGGGCACAGATACGCAGTATTTT. The encoded protein is CASSQDLGTDTQYF.